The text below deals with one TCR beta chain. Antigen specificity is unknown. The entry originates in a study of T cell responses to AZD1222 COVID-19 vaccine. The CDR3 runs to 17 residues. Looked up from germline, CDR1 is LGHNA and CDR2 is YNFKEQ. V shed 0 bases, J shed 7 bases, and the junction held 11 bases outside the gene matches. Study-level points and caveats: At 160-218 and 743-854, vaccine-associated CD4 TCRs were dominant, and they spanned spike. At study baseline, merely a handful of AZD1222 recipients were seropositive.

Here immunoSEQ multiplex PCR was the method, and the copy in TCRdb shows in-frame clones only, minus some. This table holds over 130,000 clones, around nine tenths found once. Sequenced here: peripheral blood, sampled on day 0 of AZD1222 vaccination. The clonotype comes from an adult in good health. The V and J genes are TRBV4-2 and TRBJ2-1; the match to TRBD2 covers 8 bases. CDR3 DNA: TGTGCCAGCAGCCAAGAAACTAGCAGCGGGGGTCAAAATGAGCAGTTCTTC. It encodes CASSQETSSGGQNEQFF.